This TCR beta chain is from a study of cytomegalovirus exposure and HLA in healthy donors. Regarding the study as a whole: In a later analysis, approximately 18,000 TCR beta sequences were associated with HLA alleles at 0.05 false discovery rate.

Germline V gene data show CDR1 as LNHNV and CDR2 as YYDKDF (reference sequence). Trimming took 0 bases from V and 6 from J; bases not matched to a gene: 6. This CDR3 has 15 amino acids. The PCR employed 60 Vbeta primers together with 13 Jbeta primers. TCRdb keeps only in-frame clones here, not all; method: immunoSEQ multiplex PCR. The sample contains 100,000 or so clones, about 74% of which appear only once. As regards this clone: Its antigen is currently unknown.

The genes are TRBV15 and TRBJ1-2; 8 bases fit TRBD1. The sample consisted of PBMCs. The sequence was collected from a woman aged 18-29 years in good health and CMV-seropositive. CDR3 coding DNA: TGTGCCACCAGCAGAGATGGGAGACAGGGGAATGGCTACACCTTC. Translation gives CATSRDGRQGNGYTF.